This TCR beta chain was documented in a study of cytomegalovirus exposure and HLA in healthy donors. Overall study context: Of the donors genotyped, approximately 400 in all, 81% fell in the Caucasian-associated ancestry cluster. Findings and caveats of the study: Rare sequences made up most TCRs, while some public TCRs were found in many donors. In a later analysis, TCR beta V- and J-gene trimming was associated with a missense DCLRE1C variant.

The PCR used 60 Vbeta and 13 Jbeta primers. TCRdb's table, derived via immunoSEQ multiplex PCR, lists solely in-frame clones and lacks some. The profile covers just over 150,000 clones, with roughly 73% appearing a single time and about 1.4% taken by the ten largest. A word on this clone: Antigen specificity is unknown.

The CDR3 is 15 amino acids. Trimming cost V 0 bases and J 5 bases, with 10 bases left between them. In germline, CDR1 is LNHNV, CDR2 YYDKDF (reference sequence). This clonotype originated in a young woman in good health and CMV-seronegative. The chain is built from TRBV15 and TRBJ2-2; D is unresolved. The sequencing sample was made of PBMCs. The CDR3 DNA reads TGTGCCACCAGCAGAGATCGTGTGTCGACCGGGGAGCTGTTTTTT. It specifies CATSRDRVSTGELFF.